This is a list of T cell receptor beta chains from one sample in a study of response to subunit inactivated influenza vaccine. MiXCR was run by TCRdb on the RT-PCR reads, yielding one entry per CDR3 protein. This sample carries about 650,000 distinct CDR3 sequences, 14% of them seen once, and the ten largest clones take 7.5% to 8%. The sequencing here drew on PBMCs from blood, taken 14 days before vaccination. The receptors were gathered from a man aged 50 or older who received an inactivated influenza vaccine. CDR3s include the opening cysteine and the closing phenylalanine or tryptophan. D genes are given only for firm matches. Some rows have no size entry. The others give once, few or many, or a class for an expanded clone.

V	D	size	J	CDR3	DNA
TRBV5-1	TRBD2	NA	TRBJ2-1	CASSLVAGHYNEQFF	TGCGCCAGCAGCTTGGTAGCGGGCCACTACAATGAGCAGTTCTTC
TRBV3-1	TRBD2	NA	TRBJ2-3	CASSQEGLVIDTQYF	TGTGCCAGCAGCCAAGAGGGACTAGTAATAGATACGCAGTATTTT
TRBV29-1	TRBD2	few	TRBJ2-7	CSGGGTIYEQYF	TGCAGCGGGGGGGGGACCATATACGAGCAGTACTTC
TRBV24-1	NA	few	TRBJ2-5	CATSDLRSLGAKTQYF	TGTGCCACCAGTGATTTACGCTCCCTGGGAGCGAAGACCCAGTACTTC
TRBV7-2	NA	many	TRBJ1-1	CASSPTTNTEAFF	TGTGCCAGCAGCCCGACCACGAACACTGAAGCTTTCTTT
TRBV3-1	NA	few	TRBJ1-5	CASSQEYGRAQPQHF	TGTGCCAGCAGCCAAGAATATGGCAGGGCGCAGCCCCAGCATTTT
TRBV14	NA	NA	TRBJ2-7	CASSPSGLFYEQYF	TGTGCCAGCAGCCCCTCGGGACTCTTCTACGAGCAGTACTTC
TRBV9	NA	few	TRBJ2-1	CASSVEGNQYNEQFF	TGTGCCAGCAGCGTAGAGGGGAATCAGTACAATGAGCAGTTCTTC
TRBV12-3/TRBV12-4	NA	few	TRBJ1-5	CASSRQQGGKQPQHF	TGTGCCAGCAGTAGGCAACAGGGAGGCAAACAGCCCCAGCATTTT
TRBV5-6	NA	many	TRBJ2-2	CASSPAWGRNTGELFF	TGTGCCAGCAGCCCGGCGTGGGGACGGAACACCGGGGAGCTGTTTTTT
TRBV11-1	NA	few	TRBJ2-1	CASSFEGAYSNEQFF	TGTGCCAGCAGCTTTGAAGGAGCATATTCCAATGAGCAGTTCTTC
TRBV5-6	NA	many	TRBJ1-1	CASSFDVNTEAFF	TGTGCCAGCAGCTTCGACGTGAACACTGAAGCTTTCTTT
TRBV6-2/TRBV6-3	NA	NA	TRBJ2-1	CASSYPRQALGYEQFF	TGTGCCAGCAGTTACCCCCGACAGGCCCTGGGATATGAGCAGTTCTTC
TRBV13	NA	few	TRBJ1-1	CASSLWKREITEAFF	TGTGCCAGCAGCTTATGGAAAAGGGAGATAACTGAAGCTTTCTTT
TRBV15	NA	NA	TRBJ1-5	CATSRDRGHSNQPQHF	TGTGCCACCAGCAGAGATCGGGGGCATAGCAATCAGCCCCAGCATTTT
TRBV2	TRBD1	few	TRBJ2-5	CASSELPQGAGETQYF	TGTGCCAGCAGTGAACTCCCACAGGGGGCTGGGGAGACCCAGTACTTC
TRBV4-1	TRBD1	NA	TRBJ2-2	CASSQGQVSTGELFF	TGCGCCAGCAGCCAGGGACAGGTTAGCACCGGGGAGCTGTTTTTT
TRBV3-1	TRBD1	few	TRBJ1-1	CASSPRDRGLTEAFF	TGTGCCAGCAGCCCTAGGGACAGGGGGTTGACTGAAGCTTTCTTT
TRBV20-1	NA	few	TRBJ2-7	CSARGRAYEQYF	TGCAGTGCTAGAGGCAGGGCCTACGAGCAGTACTTC
TRBV20-1	NA	many	TRBJ1-2	CSARAPGSHGYTF	TGCAGTGCTAGAGCCCCCGGGTCGCATGGCTACACCTTC
TRBV24-1	NA	NA	TRBJ2-5	CATSDPGPGETQYF	TGTGCCACCAGTGATCCCGGGCCGGGGGAGACCCAGTACTTC
TRBV20-1	TRBD2	many	TRBJ2-1	CSARVGTSAYNEQFF	TGCAGTGCTAGAGTGGGGACTAGCGCCTACAATGAGCAGTTCTTC
TRBV7-2	NA	few	TRBJ1-2	CASSFPTGRRLGYTF	TGTGCCAGCAGCTTCCCCACTGGACGTAGACTTGGCTACACCTTC
TRBV4-3	NA	many	TRBJ2-1	CASSQGFGGNEQFF	TGCGCCAGCAGCCAAGGGTTCGGCGGGAATGAGCAGTTCTTC
TRBV7-2	NA	many	TRBJ1-3	CASSLRSSGNTIYF	TGTGCCAGCAGCTTACGGAGCTCTGGAAACACCATATATTTT
TRBV28	NA	many	TRBJ1-6	CASRGDYNSPLHF	TGTGCCAGCAGAGGGGACTACAATTCACCCCTCCACTTT
TRBV6-2/TRBV6-3	NA	NA	TRBJ2-5	CASSYSPRGGSPGTQYF	TGTGCCAGCAGTTACTCCCCGCGAGGAGGGTCTCCAGGGACCCAGTACTTC
TRBV7-8	NA	NA	TRBJ2-7	CASSAPEFTYEQYF	TGTGCCAGCAGCGCCCCGGAGTTTACCTACGAGCAGTACTTC
TRBV7-9	NA	NA	TRBJ2-5	CASSLRQATWETQYF	TGTGCCAGCAGCCTAAGACAGGCCACATGGGAGACCCAGTACTTC
TRBV14	TRBD2	few	TRBJ2-1	CASSQEDGGSSYNEQFF	TGTGCCAGCAGCCAAGAGGACGGCGGGAGCTCCTACAATGAGCAGTTCTTC
TRBV12-3/TRBV12-4	NA	NA	TRBJ1-1	CASSLERGWTEAFF	TGTGCCAGCAGTCTCGAAAGGGGCTGGACTGAAGCTTTCTTT
TRBV5-1	NA	NA	TRBJ1-3	CASSSGKGGSGNTIYF	TGCGCCAGCAGCTCAGGCAAAGGGGGCTCTGGAAACACCATATATTTT
TRBV20-1	TRBD2	NA	TRBJ2-1	CSANEAGGRYNEQFF	TGCAGTGCTAACGAGGCGGGGGGTCGCTACAATGAGCAGTTCTTC